What follows are 17 T cell receptor beta chains derived from one specimen sequenced in a study of shared clonotypes between healthy human individuals. Generated by immunoSEQ multiplex PCR, the TCRdb table keeps only in-frame clones and is missing some. Of some 2 million clones detected, less than 95% appear once; the ten largest clones hold roughly 1%. In the naive CD8 group, cells lacked CD45RO and were positively selected for CCR7, so terminally differentiated effector memory CD45RA+ cells were left out. The sequenced sample consisted of naive CD8+ T cells sorted from blood. The receptors come from a man aged 18 to 30 in good health.

The CDR3 spells CASSQDLDEQFF. CDR3 DNA sequence: TGCGCCAGCAGCCAAGATCTCGATGAGCAGTTCTTC. The chain employs TRBV4-1 and TRBJ2-1; D gene uncertain. The ends were cut back, 0 bases at V and 8 bases at J, with 5 bases in the middle. The CDR3 runs to 12 residues. The germline V gene encodes CDR1 MGHRA and CDR2 YSYEKL.

This clone has just one count. The chain has TRBV29-1 and TRBJ2-1; tentative D call: TRBD2 (7 bases). V lost 7 bases to trimming and J lost 2 bases, with 15 bases between them. Germline-derived CDR1 and CDR2 are SQVTM and ANQGSEA. This CDR3 comprises 14 residues. The CDR3 sequence is CSAKGGPTYNEQFF. Written as DNA, the CDR3 is TGCAGCGCCAAGGGGGGGCCAACCTACAATGAGCAGTTCTTC.

The chain has TRBV29-1 and TRBJ2-7; the D is unclear. Germline V CDR1 and CDR2: SQVTM, ANQGSEA. Between the trimmed V and J ends, which lost 6 bases and 4 bases, there was a span of 19 bases. This CDR3 spans 14 amino acids. CDR3 residues: CSVPVPRRDYEQYF. CDR3 DNA: TGCAGCGTCCCTGTCCCGAGAAGGGATTACGAGCAGTACTTC.

The sample holds one count of this clone. The chain has TRBV5-1 and TRBJ2-1; 9 nucleotides align to TRBD1. V lost 1 base and J lost 7; bases outside the gene matches: 6. The germline V gene has CDR1 SGHRS and CDR2 YFSETQ. This CDR3 spans 15 amino acids. CDR3 loop: CASSLRRDRDNEQFF. In DNA, the CDR3 is TGCGCCAGCAGCTTGCGCCGGGACAGGGATAATGAGCAGTTCTTC.

The CDR3 sequence is CASSPSFGTGVYEQYF. The CDR3 DNA follows: TGTGCCAGCTCACCGTCTTTCGGGACAGGGGTCTACGAGCAGTACTTC. This rearrangement joins TRBV18 to TRBJ2-7; 10 nucleotides align to TRBD1. J was trimmed by 3 bases and V by 3 bases; bases with no gene match: 8. The CDR3 sequence is 16 residues long. Germline CDR1 reads KGHSH; CDR2 reads LQKENI.

This chain joins TRBV29-1 and TRBJ2-7; D is ambiguous. The CDR3 is 13 amino acids. CDR1 is SQVTM, CDR2 ANQGSEA, per germline. V was pared by 4 bases and J by 3 bases, with 13 bases between. In DNA form, the CDR3 reads TGCAGCGTTGTCCTCCTCGGCGGCTACGAGCAGTACTTC. It codes for CSVVLLGGYEQYF.

The rearrangement uses TRBV4-3 and TRBJ1-5; D remains ambiguous. V was trimmed by 4 bases and J by 2 bases, leaving 12 bases between them. CDR1 is LGHNA and CDR2 is YSLEER in the germline V gene. The CDR3 has 15 amino acids. In DNA form, the CDR3 reads TGCGCCAGCAGCCGTGTCATGGACGGCAATCAGCCCCAGCATTTT. It yields the protein CASSRVMDGNQPQHF.

The chain links TRBV27 to TRBJ2-1; TRBD1 agrees at 8 bases. V shed 4 bases, J shed 5 bases, and the junction held 10 bases outside the gene matches. The CDR3 spans 16 residues. Germline V gives CDR1 MNHEY, CDR2 SMNVEV (reference sequence). Here the CDR3 reads CASSSVRQGRNNEQFF. For the CDR3, the DNA is TGTGCCAGCAGTTCCGTTCGACAGGGGCGCAACAATGAGCAGTTCTTC.

In regard to this clone: Distinct nucleotide sequences in the sample also encode this CDR3. The chain joins TRBV6-5 to TRBJ2-7; 7 bases fit TRBD1. V was clipped by 4 bases and J by 2 bases; unmatched bases: 5. The CDR3 is 14 amino acids. Germline lookup yields CDR1 MNHEY and CDR2 SVGAGI. The CDR3 sequence is CASSSGQGAYEQYF. DNA for the CDR3: TGTGCCAGCAGTTCCGGGCAGGGGGCCTACGAGCAGTACTTC.

V usage is TRBV7-9 and J usage is TRBJ1-2; D may be TRBD1 (5 bases). The ends were cut back, 5 bases at V and 3 bases at J, with 16 bases in the middle. The germline V gene encodes CDR1 SEHNR and CDR2 FQNEAQ (reference sequence). This CDR3 spans 15 amino acids. In DNA, the CDR3 is TGTGCCAGCAGCGCGGACACCGACCCTTACTATGGCTACACCTTC. This translates into CASSADTDPYYGYTF. The whole variable domain, remainder taken from reference TRBV7-9 and TRBJ1-2, is DTGVSQNPRHKITKRGQNVTFRCDPISEHNRLYWYRQTLGQGPEFLTYFQNEAQLEKSRLLSDRFSAERPKGSFSTLEIQRTEQGDSAMYLCASSADTDPYYGYTFGSGTRLTVV.

Only one count was recorded for this clone. This CDR3 is also generated by other DNA sequences in the sample. The chain uses TRBV7-9 and TRBJ1-1; no firm D call. The CDR3 is 12 amino acids. The V end lost 5 bases, the J end lost 3 bases, and 7 bases lay between the germline ends. Germline CDR1 is SEHNR and CDR2 is FQNEAQ (reference sequence). The CDR3 loop is CASSLEYTEAFF. DNA for the CDR3: TGTGCCAGCAGCCTCGAGTACACTGAAGCTTTCTTT.

The chain links TRBV2 to TRBJ2-5; D is tentatively TRBD1 or TRBD2 (5 bases each). CDR3 length: 15 amino acids. Trimming stripped 0 bases from V and 5 bases from J, with 13 bases between. Germline loops: CDR1 SNHLY, CDR2 FYNNEI. The CDR3 sequence is CASSEARGREETQYF. The CDR3 region has the DNA TGTGCCAGCAGTGAAGCGAGAGGCAGGGAGGAGACCCAGTACTTC.

V is TRBV7-8 and J is TRBJ1-1; D ambiguous. The CDR3 loop spans 12 amino acids. Germline V gene data show CDR1 as SGHVS and CDR2 as FQNEAQ. Trimming cost V 3 bases and J 5 bases, with 7 bases left between them. The CDR3 region is CASSFYGTEAFF. As DNA, the CDR3 is TGTGCCAGCAGCTTTTATGGAACTGAAGCTTTCTTT. The whole variable domain, remainder taken from reference TRBV7-8 and TRBJ1-1, is GAGVSQSPRYKVAKRGQDVALRCDPISGHVSLFWYQQALGQGPEFLTYFQNEAQLDKSGLPSDRFFAERPEGSVSTLKIQRTQQEDSAVYLCASSFYGTEAFFGQGTRLTVV.

The rearrangement uses TRBV9 and TRBJ2-7; TRBD1 might be the D (6 bases). The CDR3 has 15 amino acids. The ends were cut back, 3 bases at V and 0 bases at J, with 13 bases in the middle. Germline CDR1 SGDLS, CDR2 YYNGEE. The CDR3 sequence is CASSDAGTFSYEQYF. Here the CDR3 DNA reads TGTGCCAGCAGCGACGCCGGGACATTCTCCTACGAGCAGTACTTC.

The rearrangement joins TRBV5-6 to TRBJ1-2; D possibly corresponds to TRBD1 (6 bases). With 4 bases removed from V and 8 bases from J, the gap between germline ends came to 18 bases. Germline CDR1 and CDR2: SGHDT and YYEEEE. The CDR3 runs 14 residues. CDR3 sequence reads: CASSPGQPGEGYTF. The CDR3 coding sequence is TGTGCCAGCAGCCCCGGACAGCCCGGGGAGGGCTACACCTTC.

The gene calls are TRBV10-3 and TRBJ2-7; tentatively, D is TRBD1 (6 bases). The CDR3 is 14 residues long. Trimming removed 4 bases from V and 3 bases from J, with 13 bases in between. Germline V gene data show CDR1 as ENHRY and CDR2 as SYGVKD. The CDR3 protein is CAISVTGNIYEQYF. The CDR3, as DNA: TGTGCCATCAGTGTCACAGGGAACATCTACGAGCAGTACTTC.

The chain carries TRBV28 and TRBJ1-4, with a weak D call TRBD1 (6 bases). This CDR3 comprises 17 residues. Germline CDR1 MDHEN, CDR2 SYDVKM. V shed 2 bases and J shed 6 bases, with 19 bases lying between them. The CDR3 region is CASSLQLGTIEDEKLFF. DNA for the CDR3: TGTGCCAGCAGTTTACAGCTCGGGACAATCGAGGATGAAAAACTGTTTTTT.